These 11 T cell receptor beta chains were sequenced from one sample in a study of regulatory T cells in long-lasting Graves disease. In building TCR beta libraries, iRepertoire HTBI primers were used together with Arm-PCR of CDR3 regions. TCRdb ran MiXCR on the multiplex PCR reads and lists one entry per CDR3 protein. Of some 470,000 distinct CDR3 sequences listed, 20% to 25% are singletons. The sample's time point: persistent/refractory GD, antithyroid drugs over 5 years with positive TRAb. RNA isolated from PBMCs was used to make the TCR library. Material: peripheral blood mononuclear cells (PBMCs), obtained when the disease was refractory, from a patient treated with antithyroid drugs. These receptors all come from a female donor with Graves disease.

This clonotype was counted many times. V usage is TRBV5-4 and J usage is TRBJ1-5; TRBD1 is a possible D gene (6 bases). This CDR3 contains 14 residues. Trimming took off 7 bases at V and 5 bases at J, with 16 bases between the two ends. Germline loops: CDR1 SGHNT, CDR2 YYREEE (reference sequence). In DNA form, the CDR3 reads TGTGCCAGCGCGATACAGGGTAGTCATCAGCCCCAGCATTTT. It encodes CASAIQGSHQPQHF. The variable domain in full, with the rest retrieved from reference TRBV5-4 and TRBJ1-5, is ETGVTQSPTHLIKTRGQQVTLRCSSQSGHNTVSWYQQALGQGPQFIFQYYREEENGRGNFPPRFSGLQFPNYSSELNVNALELDDSALYLCASAIQGSHQPQHFGDGTRLSIL.

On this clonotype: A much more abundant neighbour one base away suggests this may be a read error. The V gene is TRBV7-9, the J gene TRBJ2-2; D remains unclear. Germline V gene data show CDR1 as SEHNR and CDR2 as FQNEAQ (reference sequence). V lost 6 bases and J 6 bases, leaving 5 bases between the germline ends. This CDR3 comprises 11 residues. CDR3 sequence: CASRDPGELFF. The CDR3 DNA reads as TGTGCCAGCAGGGACCCCGGGGAGCTGTTTTTT.

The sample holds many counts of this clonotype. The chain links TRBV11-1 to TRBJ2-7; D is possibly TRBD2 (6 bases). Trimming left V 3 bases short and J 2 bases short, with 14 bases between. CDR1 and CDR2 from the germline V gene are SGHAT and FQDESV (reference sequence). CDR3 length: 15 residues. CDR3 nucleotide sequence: TGTGCCAGCAGCTTGTTCCCGGGAGACGCCTACGAGCAGTACTTC. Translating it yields CASSLFPGDAYEQYF.

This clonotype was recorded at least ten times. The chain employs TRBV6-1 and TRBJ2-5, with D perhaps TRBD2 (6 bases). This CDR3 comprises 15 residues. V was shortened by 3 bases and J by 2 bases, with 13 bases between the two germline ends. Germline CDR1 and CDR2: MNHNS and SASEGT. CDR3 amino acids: CASSDSGTSQETQYF. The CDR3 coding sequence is TGTGCCAGCAGTGACTCCGGGACTTCTCAAGAGACCCAGTACTTC.

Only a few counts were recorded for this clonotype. CDR3 protein: CASSASGTDTGELFF. CDR3 DNA: TGTGCCAGCAGCGCTTCCGGGACAGACACCGGGGAGCTGTTTTTT. The chain uses TRBV11-2 and TRBJ2-2, with 7 nucleotides matching TRBD1. This CDR3 is built from 15 residues. J lost 3 bases, V lost 5 bases, and 6 bases had no gene match. The germline V gene encodes CDR1 SGHAT and CDR2 FQNNGV.

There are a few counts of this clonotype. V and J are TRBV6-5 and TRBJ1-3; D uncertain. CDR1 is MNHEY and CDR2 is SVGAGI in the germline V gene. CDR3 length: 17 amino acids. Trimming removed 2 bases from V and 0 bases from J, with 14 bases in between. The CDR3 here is CASSYDFGSGSGNTIYF. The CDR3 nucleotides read TGTGCCAGCAGTTACGATTTCGGCAGCGGCTCTGGAAACACCATATATTTT.

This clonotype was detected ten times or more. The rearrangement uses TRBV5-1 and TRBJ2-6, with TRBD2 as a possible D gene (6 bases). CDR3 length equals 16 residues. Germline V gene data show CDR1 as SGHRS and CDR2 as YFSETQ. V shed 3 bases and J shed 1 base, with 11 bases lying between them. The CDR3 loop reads CASSSAGGSGANVLTF. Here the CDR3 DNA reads TGCGCCAGCAGCTCCGCCGGGGGTTCTGGGGCCAACGTCCTGACTTTC. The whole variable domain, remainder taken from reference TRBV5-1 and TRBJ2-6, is KAGVTQTPRYLIKTRGQQVTLSCSPISGHRSVSWYQQTPGQGLQFLFEYFSETQRNKGNFPGRFSGRQFSNSRSEMNVSTLELGDSALYLCASSSAGGSGANVLTFGAGSRLTVL.

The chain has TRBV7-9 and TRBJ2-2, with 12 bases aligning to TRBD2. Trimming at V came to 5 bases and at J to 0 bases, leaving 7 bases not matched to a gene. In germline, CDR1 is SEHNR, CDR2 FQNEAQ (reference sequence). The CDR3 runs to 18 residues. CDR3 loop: CASSPPGTSGSNTGELFF. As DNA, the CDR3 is TGTGCCAGCAGCCCCCCCGGGACTAGCGGGTCGAACACCGGGGAGCTGTTTTTT. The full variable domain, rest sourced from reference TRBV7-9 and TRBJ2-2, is DTGVSQNPRHKITKRGQNVTFRCDPISEHNRLYWYRQTLGQGPEFLTYFQNEAQLEKSRLLSDRFSAERPKGSFSTLEIQRTEQGDSAMYLCASSPPGTSGSNTGELFFGEGSRLTVL.

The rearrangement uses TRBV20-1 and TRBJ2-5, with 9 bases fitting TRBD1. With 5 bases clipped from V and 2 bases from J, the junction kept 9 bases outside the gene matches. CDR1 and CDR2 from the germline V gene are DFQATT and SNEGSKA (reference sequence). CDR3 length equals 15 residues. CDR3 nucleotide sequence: TGCAGTGCTGTGCTTCAACAGGGGGCACAAGAGACCCAGTACTTC. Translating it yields CSAVLQQGAQETQYF.

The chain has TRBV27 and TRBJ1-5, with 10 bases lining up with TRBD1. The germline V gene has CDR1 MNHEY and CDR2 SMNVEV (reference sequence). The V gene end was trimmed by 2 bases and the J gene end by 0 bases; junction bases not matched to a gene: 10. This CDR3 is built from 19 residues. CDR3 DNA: TGTGCCAGCAGTTTACCAAGGGACAGGGGCAGGAGTAGCAATCAGCCCCAGCATTTT. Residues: CASSLPRDRGRSSNQPQHF.

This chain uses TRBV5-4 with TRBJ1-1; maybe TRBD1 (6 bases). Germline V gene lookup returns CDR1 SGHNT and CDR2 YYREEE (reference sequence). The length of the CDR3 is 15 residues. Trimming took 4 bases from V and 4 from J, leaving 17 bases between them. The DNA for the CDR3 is TGTGCCAGCAGCGAGGACGGGGGGCGAAGCACTGAAGCTTTCTTT. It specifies CASSEDGGRSTEAFF. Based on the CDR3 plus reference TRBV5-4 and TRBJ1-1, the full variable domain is ETGVTQSPTHLIKTRGQQVTLRCSSQSGHNTVSWYQQALGQGPQFIFQYYREEENGRGNFPPRFSGLQFPNYSSELNVNALELDDSALYLCASSEDGGRSTEAFFGQGTRLTVV.